The rows below give T cell receptor beta chains drawn from one sample of a study of T cells after yellow fever vaccination. From the 5' RACE reads, TCRdb called clonotypes with MiXCR, one entry per CDR3 protein. The sample lists under 600,000 distinct CDR3 sequences, roughly 22% occurring once. The starting material was PBMCs, obtained about 21 days after the first yellow fever vaccination. These receptor sequences come from a man aged 18 to 35 who received the YFV17D yellow fever vaccine. Both conserved end residues are part of each CDR3. The D gene is left open where the match is weak. Clone sizes are given selectively: once, few, many, or a class where the clone is expanded.

TRBV9,TRBJ1-1,17,TRBD1,NA,CASTFRDRGLTDTEAFF,TGTGCCAGCACATTCCGGGACAGGGGGCTAACGGACACTGAAGCTTTCTTT
TRBV5-1,TRBJ2-2,14,NA,few,CASRRNSNTGELFF,TGCGCCAGCAGACGGAATTCGAACACCGGGGAGCTGTTTTTT
TRBV4-3,TRBJ2-2,17,TRBD2,few,CASSLNSGGGNTGELFF,TGCGCCAGCAGCCTGAATAGCGGGGGGGGGAACACCGGGGAGCTGTTTTTT
TRBV27,TRBJ1-3,14,NA,few,CASSPGTLRNTIYF,TGTGCCAGCAGTCCCGGGACTCTCCGGAACACCATATATTTT
TRBV12-3/TRBV12-4,TRBJ2-2,15,TRBD1,few,CASTLQGARTGELFF,TGTGCCAGCACCCTGCAGGGGGCTAGGACCGGGGAGCTGTTTTTT
TRBV5-1,TRBJ1-1,15,NA,few,CASSSGPVLSGEAFF,TGCGCCAGCAGCTCCGGACCCGTTTTGTCCGGTGAAGCTTTCTTT
TRBV4-3,TRBJ2-2,14,NA,NA,CASSQPAFAGELFF,TGCGCCAGCAGCCAGCCAGCATTCGCCGGGGAGCTGTTTTTT
TRBV20-1,TRBJ1-4,14,TRBD1,NA,CSAADRGNDEKLFF,TGCAGTGCAGCAGACAGGGGGAATGATGAAAAACTGTTTTTT
TRBV10-2,TRBJ1-1,13,NA,few,CASRGTRNTEAFF,TGCGCCAGCAGGGGCACAAGGAACACTGAAGCTTTCTTT
TRBV11-2,TRBJ2-5,14,NA,NA,CASSLVTSGETQYF,TGTGCCAGCAGCTTAGTGACCTCCGGGGAGACCCAGTACTTC
TRBV5-1,TRBJ2-2,14,NA,NA,CASSIQGNTGELFF,TGCGCCAGCAGCATTCAGGGGAACACCGGGGAGCTGTTTTTT
TRBV5-1,TRBJ1-6,12,NA,NA,CASSASFFPLHF,TGCGCCAGCAGTGCCAGCTTTTTTCCCCTCCACTTT
TRBV29-1,TRBJ1-2,14,NA,few,CSVASQTTNYGYTF,TGCAGCGTTGCCTCGCAGACCACTAACTATGGCTACACCTTC
TRBV18,TRBJ2-3,14,NA,NA,CASSPTPNTDTQYF,TGTGCCAGCTCACCAACACCTAACACAGATACGCAGTATTTT
TRBV5-6,TRBJ2-3,17,TRBD2,NA,CASSVKSGGVWADTQYF,TGTGCCAGCAGCGTAAAGAGCGGGGGGGTCTGGGCAGATACGCAGTATTTT
TRBV5-8,TRBJ1-4,15,NA,NA,CASSLILRVREKLFF,TGTGCCAGCAGCTTGATTCTCAGGGTACGAGAAAAACTGTTTTTT
TRBV18,TRBJ1-1,16,NA,NA,CASSPGSPRTNTEAFF,TGTGCCAGCTCACCGGGTAGTCCCAGGACGAACACTGAAGCTTTCTTT
TRBV20-1,TRBJ2-2,13,NA,few,CSARHSTTGELFF,TGCAGTGCTAGACATAGTACAACCGGGGAGCTGTTTTTT
TRBV5-1,TRBJ1-1,15,NA,few,CASSHPSDLNTEAFF,TGCGCCAGCAGCCACCCTTCCGACTTGAACACTGAAGCTTTCTTT
TRBV6-2/TRBV6-3,TRBJ1-5,12,NA,once,CASRAGIQPQHF,TGTGCCAGCCGTGCAGGGATACAGCCCCAGCATTTT
TRBV6-1,TRBJ2-7,13,NA,NA,CASNRAGDYEQYF,TGTGCCAGCAACCGGGCAGGAGACTACGAGCAGTACTTC
TRBV28,TRBJ1-2,14,NA,once,CASSFVGSNYGYTF,TGTGCCAGCAGTTTCGTGGGGTCCAACTATGGCTACACCTTC
TRBV29-1,TRBJ2-2,13,NA,NA,CSGRGQNTGELFF,TGCAGCGGACGTGGACAGAACACCGGGGAGCTGTTTTTT
TRBV6-2/TRBV6-3,TRBJ2-7,16,NA,NA,CASGFIAGAFSYEQYF,TGTGCCAGCGGTTTTATCGCAGGGGCATTCTCCTACGAGCAGTACTTC
TRBV5-1,TRBJ2-5,16,TRBD2,NA,CASSSGLADNQETQYF,TGCGCCAGCAGCTCCGGACTAGCGGATAACCAAGAGACCCAGTACTTC
TRBV20-1,TRBJ1-5,13,NA,NA,CSAAEVINQPQHF,TGCAGTGCGGCAGAAGTAATAAATCAGCCCCAGCATTTT
TRBV5-1,TRBJ1-1,13,NA,few,CASSLMWGSEAFF,TGCGCCAGCAGCTTGATGTGGGGGTCTGAAGCTTTCTTT
TRBV25-1,TRBJ2-3,13,TRBD1,NA,CASSRDRGLPQYF,TGTGCCAGCAGCCGGGACAGGGGGCTCCCACAGTATTTT
TRBV7-2,TRBJ2-5,13,NA,NA,CASSLMLAETQYF,TGTGCCAGCAGCTTAATGCTAGCGGAGACCCAGTACTTC
TRBV6-5,TRBJ2-1,19,TRBD2,NA,CASSYSASGGAVKYNEQFF,TGTGCCAGCAGTTACTCGGCTAGCGGGGGGGCTGTAAAATACAATGAGCAGTTCTTC
TRBV6-5,TRBJ2-3,12,NA,few,CATVGGADTQYF,TGTGCCACCGTTGGAGGGGCAGATACGCAGTATTTT
TRBV29-1,TRBJ2-3,13,NA,few,CSVAGRVKDTQYF,TGCAGCGTTGCCGGCAGGGTGAAAGATACGCAGTATTTT
TRBV27,TRBJ2-5,15,TRBD2,NA,CASSPTGTSEETQYF,TGTGCCAGCAGTCCAACGGGGACTAGCGAGGAGACCCAGTACTTC
TRBV6-2/TRBV6-3,TRBJ2-7,14,TRBD2,NA,CASSYTDGRYEQYF,TGTGCCAGCAGTTACACCGACGGGAGGTACGAGCAGTACTTC
TRBV29-1,TRBJ2-3,17,TRBD2,NA,CSVNPTASGGRTDTQYF,TGCAGCGTCAACCCCACCGCTAGCGGGGGGAGAACAGATACGCAGTATTTT
TRBV9,TRBJ2-2,13,NA,NA,CASSPQLTGELFF,TGTGCCAGCAGCCCCCAACTGACCGGGGAGCTGTTTTTT
TRBV12-3/TRBV12-4,TRBJ2-7,12,NA,few,CASSWGAYEQYF,TGTGCCAGCAGTTGGGGCGCCTACGAGCAGTACTTC
TRBV15,TRBJ2-5,16,NA,NA,CATSRAPGTRGETQYF,TGTGCCACCAGCAGAGCCCCCGGGACCCGGGGGGAGACCCAGTACTTC
TRBV5-1,TRBJ2-3,14,NA,few,CASSTGQEGDTQYF,TGCGCCAGCAGCACAGGACAAGAAGGAGATACGCAGTATTTT
TRBV5-1,TRBJ2-1,20,NA,few,CASSLILSGRDTNANNEQFF,TGCGCCAGCAGCCTAATTTTATCCGGCCGGGACACCAACGCTAACAATGAGCAGTTCTTC
TRBV12-3/TRBV12-4,TRBJ1-2,13,NA,NA,CASSFGGARGYTF,TGTGCCAGCAGTTTTGGGGGGGCGCGGGGCTACACCTTC
TRBV6-5,TRBJ2-3,16,NA,few,CASSYGVGHRPPTQYF,TGTGCCAGCAGTTACGGGGTGGGACACAGGCCGCCTACGCAGTATTTT
TRBV4-1,TRBJ2-3,15,NA,NA,CASSQDQKGTHTQYF,TGCGCCAGCAGCCAAGATCAGAAGGGCACGCATACGCAGTATTTT
TRBV5-1,TRBJ2-4,18,TRBD1,NA,CASSLDPSGTGVKNIQYF,TGCGCCAGCAGCTTGGACCCATCCGGGACAGGGGTAAAAAACATTCAGTACTTC
TRBV20-1,TRBJ2-3,15,NA,few,CSARDSLGYTDTQYF,TGCAGTGCTAGAGATTCTTTGGGCTACACAGATACGCAGTATTTT
TRBV9,TRBJ2-1,14,NA,NA,CASSPTQMDYEQFF,TGTGCCAGCAGCCCAACCCAAATGGACTATGAGCAGTTCTTC
TRBV24-1,TRBJ2-3,12,NA,NA,CATSDFVDTQYF,TGTGCCACCAGTGATTTTGTAGATACGCAGTATTTT
TRBV10-3,TRBJ1-1,17,TRBD1,NA,CAISEGTGWAGNTEAFF,TGTGCCATCAGTGAGGGGACAGGTTGGGCGGGGAACACTGAAGCTTTCTTT
TRBV5-1,TRBJ2-1,16,TRBD2,NA,CASSLMTGGFYNEQFF,TGCGCCAGCAGCTTGATGACGGGGGGTTTCTACAATGAGCAGTTCTTC
TRBV27,TRBJ2-1,12,NA,NA,CASSTDSYEQFF,TGTGCCAGCAGTACGGACAGCTATGAGCAGTTCTTC
TRBV3-1,TRBJ1-2,15,NA,few,CASSHRGLYGYGYTF,TGTGCCAGCAGCCACCGGGGATTGTATGGCTATGGCTACACCTTC
TRBV27,TRBJ2-7,12,NA,NA,CASSSIDYEQYF,TGTGCCAGCAGTTCTATAGACTACGAGCAGTACTTC
TRBV27,TRBJ2-5,14,NA,few,CASSFQEGVGTQYF,TGTGCCAGCAGTTTCCAGGAGGGAGTGGGGACCCAGTACTTC
TRBV20-1,TRBJ1-5,14,TRBD1,NA,CSASRGVVNQPQHF,TGCAGTGCTTCCAGGGGGGTTGTGAATCAGCCCCAGCATTTT
TRBV7-2,TRBJ2-2,14,NA,NA,CASSIGGRPGELFF,TGTGCCAGCAGCATAGGGGGGAGGCCCGGGGAGCTGTTTTTT